This TCR beta chain comes out of a study of cytomegalovirus exposure and HLA in healthy donors. Notes on the study in general: Accurate predictions that matched the HLA-A and HLA-B alleles of most subjects were reportedly made from TCR beta sequences. A cluster of highly shared sequence variants was likely a sequencing artifact.

The study ran its PCR with 60 Vbeta and 13 Jbeta primers. Repertoires were generated with immunoSEQ multiplex PCR, while TCRdb's copy carries only in-frame clones and drops some. The repertoire holds roughly 190,000 clones, 75% to 85% seen once, with about 0.8% in the top ten. Concerning this clone itself: Antigen: not known.

The trim removed 2 bases at V and 6 bases at J, leaving 4 bases unmatched. The CDR3 totals 15 residues. The germline gives CDR1 MNHEY, CDR2 SMNVEV (reference sequence). The donors comprised healthy bone marrow donors. Sequencing input: PBMCs. The source of this sequence is a woman younger than 35 in good health and CMV-seronegative. The chain links TRBV27 to TRBJ2-2; 9 nucleotides align to TRBD2. The CDR3 sequence: CASSLGGRAAGELFF. The DNA for the CDR3 is TGTGCCAGCAGTTTAGGCGGGAGGGCCGCCGGGGAGCTGTTTTTT.